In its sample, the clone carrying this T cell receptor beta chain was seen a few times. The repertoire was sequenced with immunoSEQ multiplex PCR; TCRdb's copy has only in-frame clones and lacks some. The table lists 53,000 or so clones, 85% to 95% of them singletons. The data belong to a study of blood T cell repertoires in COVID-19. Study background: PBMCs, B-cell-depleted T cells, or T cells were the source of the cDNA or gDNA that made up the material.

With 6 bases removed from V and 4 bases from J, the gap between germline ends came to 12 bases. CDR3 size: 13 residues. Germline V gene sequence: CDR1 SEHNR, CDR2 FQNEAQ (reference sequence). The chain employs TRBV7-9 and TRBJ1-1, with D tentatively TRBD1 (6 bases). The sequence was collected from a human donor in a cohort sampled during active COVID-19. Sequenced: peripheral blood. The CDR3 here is CASRSGTSTEAFF. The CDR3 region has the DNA TGTGCCAGCAGATCAGGGACAAGCACTGAAGCTTTCTTT.